This T cell receptor beta chain was identified in a study of blood T cell repertoires in COVID-19. V was trimmed by 7 bases and J by 0 bases, leaving 15 bases between them. This CDR3 comprises 14 residues. Germline-derived CDR1 and CDR2 are SQVTM and ANQGSEA. The authors' processing: Amplification with reference gene primers provided the estimates of nucleated cell counts. The assay was immunoSEQ multiplex PCR, and TCRdb's table has in-frame clones only and misses some. V and J calls and clone size come straight from that table; D and trimming were deduced from the DNA. The table lists about 220,000 clones, 80% of them singletons.

The chain combines TRBV29-1 with TRBJ1-1; a weak D match, TRBD1 (6 bases). Specimen: peripheral blood. The source of this sequence is a human donor in a cohort sampled during active COVID-19. CDR3 in DNA: TGCAGCGGTGATCCGGGACACCTGAACACTGAAGCTTTCTTT. Its translation: CSGDPGHLNTEAFF.